These 9 T cell receptor beta chains were sequenced from one sample in a study of T cells in Graves' hyperthyroidism and ophthalmopathy. TCR beta CDR3 region amplification was performed from RNA transcripts. Using the HTBI primer set, a first-round RT-PCR was run on the TCR CDR3. TCRdb reprocessed the multiplex PCR reads via MiXCR and lists one record per CDR3 protein. Among over 650,000 distinct CDR3 sequences listed, about 15% were seen once. Sequencing input: blood. The receptors were gathered from a man between 18 and 35 years old with Graves' hyperthyroidism.

This clonotype was counted a few times. As DNA, the CDR3 is TGTGCCAGCAGTTACTACCCGCTGAGGAATGCGCCCCAGCATTTT. Translating it yields CASSYYPLRNAPQHF. The chain carries TRBV6-2 or TRBV6-3 and TRBJ1-5, with no clear D. V lost 1 base, J lost 9 bases, and 16 bases lay in between. The CDR3 has 15 amino acids. CDR1 and CDR2 from the germline V gene are MNHEY and SVGEGT.

At least ten counts were recorded for this clonotype. The chain recombines TRBV7-8 with TRBJ1-5; 7 bases agree with TRBD1. V gave up 4 bases and J gave up 9 bases; unmatched junction bases: 6. Germline CDR1 is SGHVS and CDR2 is FQNEAQ. The CDR3 is 13 amino acids. The CDR3 DNA reads TGTGCCAGCAGCTCCGCAGGGGGTGGGCCCCAGCATTTT. Protein sequence: CASSSAGGGPQHF. The full variable domain, rest sourced from reference TRBV7-8 and TRBJ1-5, is GAGVSQSPRYKVAKRGQDVALRCDPISGHVSLFWYQQALGQGPEFLTYFQNEAQLDKSGLPSDRFFAERPEGSVSTLKIQRTQQEDSAVYLCASSSAGGGPQHFGDGTRLSIL.

V is TRBV20-1 and J is TRBJ2-3, with a tentative D call TRBD2 (5 bases). CDR1 is DFQATT, CDR2 SNEGSKA, per germline (reference sequence). CDR3 length equals 13 residues. V shed 0 bases and J shed 3 bases, with 7 bases lying between them. DNA for the CDR3: TGCAGTGCTAGAGACGGGAAAACAGATACGCAGTATTTT. Residues: CSARDGKTDTQYF.

The rearrangement links TRBV5-1 to TRBJ2-3; 10 positions agree with TRBD2. The CDR3 spans 16 residues. Germline loops: CDR1 SGHRS, CDR2 YFSETQ. Germline trimming cut 3 bases from V and 1 base from J; bases unmatched to any gene: 5. This CDR3 is CASSYLAGGGTDTQYF. For the CDR3, the DNA is TGCGCCAGCAGCTACTTAGCGGGAGGCGGCACAGATACGCAGTATTTT. The full variable domain, in which reference TRBV5-1 and TRBJ2-3 provide the parts outside the CDR3, is KAGVTQTPRYLIKTRGQQVTLSCSPISGHRSVSWYQQTPGQGLQFLFEYFSETQRNKGNFPGRFSGRQFSNSRSEMNVSTLELGDSALYLCASSYLAGGGTDTQYFGPGTRLTVL.

Details on this clonotype: A much larger clone is a single base away; this may be a read error. The genes are TRBV18 and TRBJ2-7; TRBD1 matches 7 bases. CDR1 and CDR2 (germline): KGHSH, LQKENI. This CDR3 contains 14 residues. CDR3 nucleotides: TGTGACAGCTCACCGGCAGGGACAGTCGGCGAGCAGTACTTC. Encoded protein: CDSSPAGTVGEQYF.

As for this clonotype: This clone may be a read error of a much larger clone one base away. The chain is built from TRBV7-9 and TRBJ1-1; 8 bases fit TRBD1. Germline V gives CDR1 SEHNR, CDR2 FQNEAQ (reference sequence). CDR3 length equals 15 residues. CDR3 DNA sequence: TGTGCCAGCAGCCCCAGGGGGCGAGGGTTCACTGAAGCTTCCTTT. Translation gives CASSPRGRGFTEASF.

This clonotype was observed a few times. The chain uses TRBV3-1 and TRBJ2-7, with a possible D match to TRBD2 (6 bases). This CDR3 is built from 15 residues. Trimming removed 2 bases at V and 0 bases at J, with 11 bases between. Germline V lookup: CDR1 LGHDT, CDR2 YNNKEL (reference sequence). CDR3 DNA sequence: TGTGCCAGCAGCCAATTTAGCGGAAGCTCCTACGAGCAGTACTTC. The encoded protein is CASSQFSGSSYEQYF.

This clonotype was detected many times. The chain joins TRBV28 to TRBJ1-1; D ambiguous. Trimming took off 2 bases at V and 4 bases at J, with 5 bases between the two ends. Looked up from germline, CDR1 is MDHEN and CDR2 is SYDVKM. This CDR3 comprises 12 residues. The CDR3 spells CASSLIRTEAFF. DNA for the CDR3: TGTGCCAGCAGTTTAATCCGCACTGAAGCTTTCTTT.

This chain connects TRBV5-1 to TRBJ2-2; D may match TRBD1 or TRBD2 (6 bases each). This CDR3 contains 18 residues. V dropped 4 bases and J dropped 0 bases, with 19 bases sitting between them. Germline V lookup: CDR1 SGHRS, CDR2 YFSETQ. CDR3 residues: CASSRTGSGAANTGELFF. Here the CDR3 DNA reads TGCGCCAGCAGCCGAACGGGTTCGGGGGCAGCGAACACCGGGGAGCTGTTTTTT.